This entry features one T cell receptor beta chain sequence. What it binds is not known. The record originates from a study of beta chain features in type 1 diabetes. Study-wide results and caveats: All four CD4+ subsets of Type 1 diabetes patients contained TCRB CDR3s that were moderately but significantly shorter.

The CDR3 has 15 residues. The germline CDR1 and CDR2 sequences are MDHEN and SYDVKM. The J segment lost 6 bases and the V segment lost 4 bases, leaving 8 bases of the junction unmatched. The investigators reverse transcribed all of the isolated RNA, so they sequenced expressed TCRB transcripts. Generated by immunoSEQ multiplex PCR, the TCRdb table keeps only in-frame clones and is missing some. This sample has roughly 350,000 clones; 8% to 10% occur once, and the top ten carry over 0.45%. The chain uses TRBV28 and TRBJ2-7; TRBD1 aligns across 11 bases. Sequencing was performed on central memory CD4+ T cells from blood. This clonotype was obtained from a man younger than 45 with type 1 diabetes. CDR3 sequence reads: CASSSVGTGGCEQYF. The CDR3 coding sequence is TGTGCCAGCAGTTCAGTCGGGACAGGGGGGTGCGAGCAGTACTTC.